The 19 T cell receptor beta chains in this list originate from one sample, sequenced in a study of early T cells in non-severe SARS-CoV-2 infection. TCRdb reprocessed the 5' RACE reads with MiXCR, giving one entry per CDR3 protein. The sample shows tens of thousands of distinct CDR3 sequences, 12% of them seen only once. The material sequenced was whole blood. All receptors come from an adult who was a healthcare worker with PCR-confirmed SARS-CoV-2 infection or an uninfected control (not recorded which).

The table lists this clonotype with many counts. This rearrangement joins TRBV7-9 to TRBJ1-1; D gene unclear. V was pared by 3 bases and J by 8 bases, with 13 bases between. CDR1 and CDR2 (germline): SEHNR, FQNEAQ (reference sequence). The CDR3 sequence is 13 residues long. The CDR3 spells CASSFFQTDEAFF. DNA of the CDR3: TGTGCCAGCAGCTTTTTTCAAACAGACGAAGCTTTCTTT.

This chain links TRBV28 with TRBJ2-2, with 9 bases that match TRBD2. Looked up from germline, CDR1 is MDHEN and CDR2 is SYDVKM. With 5 bases clipped from V and 4 bases from J, the junction kept 8 bases outside the gene matches. The CDR3 extends over 16 amino acids. The chain's CDR3 is CASSAPGLAPTGELFF. CDR3 in DNA: TGTGCCAGCAGTGCCCCGGGACTAGCCCCCACCGGGGAGCTGTTTTTT.

This clonotype was detected once. This chain links TRBV18 with TRBJ2-2; 7 nucleotides align to TRBD2. The trim removed 3 bases at V and 4 bases at J, leaving 5 bases unmatched. Per germline, CDR1 KGHSH and CDR2 LQKENI. The CDR3 totals 15 residues. CDR3 coding DNA: TGTGCCAGCTCACCTTCACTAGCGAGCACCGGGGAGCTGTTTTTT. This gives the protein CASSPSLASTGELFF.

Only a few counts were recorded for this clonotype. This rearrangement joins TRBV6-5 to TRBJ1-5; 7 positions agree with TRBD1. The V and J ends lost 5 bases and 3 bases, in that order; junction bases with no gene match: 4. This CDR3 is 14 amino acids long. Germline CDR1 reads MNHEY; CDR2 reads SVGAGI. The CDR3 protein is CASSPGTVNQPQHF. CDR3 DNA: TGTGCCAGCAGTCCCGGGACAGTCAATCAGCCCCAGCATTTT.

This clonotype has only a few counts. The chain carries TRBV5-1 and TRBJ2-3; D remains ambiguous. The CDR3 has 15 amino acids. Germline assignment: CDR1 SGHRS and CDR2 YFSETQ. Trimming left V 2 bases short and J 0 bases short, with 10 bases between. CDR3 sequence: CASSLLVPSTDTQYF. CDR3 coding DNA: TGCGCCAGCAGCTTACTGGTACCCAGCACAGATACGCAGTATTTT. Supplemented by reference TRBV5-1 and TRBJ2-3, the full variable domain reads KAGVTQTPRYLIKTRGQQVTLSCSPISGHRSVSWYQQTPGQGLQFLFEYFSETQRNKGNFPGRFSGRQFSNSRSEMNVSTLELGDSALYLCASSLLVPSTDTQYFGPGTRLTVL.

This clonotype appeared a few times. The chain joins TRBV5-6 to TRBJ2-5, with D tentatively TRBD2 (5 bases). The CDR3 runs 14 residues. The V end lost 3 bases, the J end lost 4 bases, and 13 bases lay between the germline ends. The germline gives CDR1 SGHDT, CDR2 YYEEEE. The CDR3 region is CASSSLGRRETQYF. The CDR3 region has the DNA TGTGCCAGCAGCTCGCTGGGGAGACGAGAGACCCAGTACTTC.

V is TRBV29-1 and J is TRBJ2-1; D is ambiguous. CDR3 length equals 13 residues. Germline CDR1 SQVTM, CDR2 ANQGSEA. V was cut by 7 bases and J by 3 bases, with 13 bases left in between. As DNA, the CDR3 is TGCAGCGCGTGGCAGAGTTACTACAATGAGCAGTTCTTC. It translates to CSAWQSYYNEQFF.

Only a few counts were recorded for this clonotype. The chain combines TRBV20-1 with TRBJ2-7; D is ambiguous. CDR3 length: 12 amino acids. The V end was cut by 0 bases, the J end by 3 bases, with 6 bases between. CDR1 is DFQATT, CDR2 SNEGSKA, per germline (reference sequence). CDR3: CSARDIYYEQYF. The CDR3 bases are TGCAGTGCTAGAGATATATACTACGAGCAGTACTTC.

The V and J genes are TRBV20-1 and TRBJ1-5; 7 bases match TRBD1. The V gene's germline CDR1 is DFQATT and CDR2 SNEGSKA (reference sequence). The V gene end was trimmed by 4 bases and the J gene end by 0 bases; junction bases not matched to a gene: 3. There are 14 residues in the CDR3. The CDR3 DNA is TGCAGTGCTAAAGGACAGGCTAGCAATCAGCCCCAGCATTTT. This encodes CSAKGQASNQPQHF.

The rearrangement links TRBV6-2 or TRBV6-3 to TRBJ2-3; D perhaps matches TRBD2 (5 bases). Trimming removed 6 bases from V and 2 bases from J, with 21 bases in between. Germline CDR1 MNHEY, CDR2 SVGEGT. CDR3 length: 17 residues. DNA for the CDR3: TGTGCCAGCAGACCCAACGGGGTGCGATCCTACACAGATACGCAGTATTTT. It encodes CASRPNGVRSYTDTQYF.

This clonotype was observed a few times. This rearrangement joins TRBV7-8 to TRBJ2-3, with a tentative D call TRBD2 (5 bases). V was clipped by 7 bases and J by 6 bases, with 17 bases between them. CDR3 length equals 14 residues. Per germline, CDR1 SGHVS and CDR2 FQNEAQ. For the CDR3, the DNA is TGTGCCAGCATTATGACGAGGGATTTTGATACGCAGTATTTT. This encodes CASIMTRDFDTQYF.

This clonotype was observed a handful of times. This chain connects TRBV18 to TRBJ2-7; D gene ambiguous. The CDR3 is made up of 13 amino acids. CDR1 is KGHSH and CDR2 is LQKENI in the germline V gene. Trimming took 0 bases from V and 0 from J, leaving 3 bases between them. CDR3 sequence: CASSPPSSYEQYF. The CDR3 bases are TGTGCCAGCTCACCACCGAGCTCCTACGAGCAGTACTTC.

This chain uses TRBV9 with TRBJ2-3; 8 bases line up with TRBD2. The CDR3 loop spans 14 amino acids. V shed 4 bases and J 8 bases; nucleotides not matched to a gene: 9. The V gene's germline CDR1 is SGDLS and CDR2 YYNGEE. The CDR3 spells CASSPPAGAGTQYF. DNA of the CDR3: TGTGCCAGCAGCCCCCCAGCGGGAGCGGGTACGCAGTATTTT.

As regards this clonotype: The junction does not match germline at one end; this may be a read error. The J gene is TRBJ2-5, the V gene TRBV7-6, with 8 bases identical to TRBD2. The CDR3 loop spans 14 amino acids. Germline loops: CDR1 SGHVS, CDR2 FNYEAQ. CDR3 sequence (DNA): TGTGTCAGCAGCATTAGCGGGACCGGGGGGACCCAGTACTTC. This translates into CVSSISGTGGTQYF. The full variable domain, completed using reference TRBV7-6 and TRBJ2-5, is GAGVSQSPRYKVTKRGQDVALRCDPISGHVSLYWYRQALGQGPEFLTYFNYEAQQDKSGLPNDRFSAERPEGSISTLTIQRTEQRDSAMYRCVSSISGTGGTQYFGPGTRLLVL.

As concerns this clonotype: A read error is possible here, since a much larger clone lies one base away. The rearrangement links TRBV12-3 or TRBV12-4 to TRBJ2-2; possibly TRBD1 for D (6 bases). The ends were cut back, 6 bases at V and 6 bases at J, with 14 bases in the middle. CDR3 length: 14 amino acids. DNA for the CDR3: TGTGCCAGCAGACGCAACAGGGAGCCCGGGGAGCTGTTTTTT. The encoded protein is CASRRNREPGELFF.

This clonotype came up a few times. The rearrangement joins TRBV18 to TRBJ2-1; 7 bases are a match to TRBD2. V lost 5 bases, J lost 9 bases, and 13 bases stayed unmatched. The CDR3 runs 15 residues. Germline V gives CDR1 KGHSH, CDR2 LQKENI. The CDR3 region has the DNA TGTGCCAGCTCAAGTCTAGCGGATACACGTAGTGAGCAGTTCTTC. Protein: CASSSLADTRSEQFF.

This clonotype was recorded a few times. The V and J genes are TRBV1 and TRBJ2-3. TRBV1 is designated a pseudogene. This CDR3 region has 17 residues. The CDR3 here is CTSSQQDFGLLTDTQYF. CDR3 DNA: TGCACCAGCAGCCAACAAGATTTTGGGCTCCTCACAGATACGCAGTATTTT.

This clonotype was counted at least ten times. For the CDR3, the DNA is TGCGCCAGCAGTAGCAGGGGAAATGAGCAGTTCTTC. Its translation: CASSSRGNEQFF. The rearrangement uses TRBV10-1 and TRBJ2-1, with D possibly matching TRBD1 (6 bases). Germline V lookup: CDR1 WNHNN, CDR2 SYGVQD (reference sequence). This CDR3 has 12 residues. Trimming removed 5 bases at V and 7 bases at J, with 9 bases between.

As regards this clonotype: This could be a read error, since a much larger clone is one nucleotide away. The J gene is TRBJ2-5, the V gene TRBV28; 7 nucleotides align to TRBD2. CDR3 length: 13 amino acids. Germline V gives CDR1 MDHEN, CDR2 SYDVKM. Written as DNA, the CDR3 is TGTACCAGCAGCTCATGGGGGGGGAAGACCCAGTACTTC. This translates into CTSSSWGGKTQYF.